Each of the 14 T cell receptor beta chains below was sequenced from the same sample in a study of control samples from healthy donors and cancer patients (TCRdb year 2020). Receptor amplification or capture employed the immunoSEQ multiplex PCR assay. The source is immuneACCESS, and TCRdb retained only in-frame sequences with V and J called. Part of the clones is not carried over; for the studies checked, unresolved V genes explain less than half of this, and the remainder is unexplained. The sample table holds roughly 100,000 clones, of which roughly 92% were seen once. Of the sample, roughly 0.9% is held by the ten largest clones. Sequences were obtained from blood. The receptors here all came from a woman in her twenties or thirties in good health.

This chain links TRBV19 with TRBJ1-1; tentatively, D is TRBD1 (5 bases). CDR3 size: 13 residues. Germline V gene lookup returns CDR1 LNHDA and CDR2 SQIVND (reference sequence). Trimming left V 5 bases short and J 1 base short, with 8 bases between. Written as DNA, the CDR3 is TGTGCCAGTAGTTGGGGCGGGAACACTGAAGCTTTCTTT. It is translated as CASSWGGNTEAFF.

This chain links TRBV4-1 with TRBJ1-4, with 11 bases fitting TRBD1. Germline assignment: CDR1 MGHRA and CDR2 YSYEKL. The ends lost 2 bases at V and 8 bases at J; junction bases unmatched: 10. The CDR3 is 17 residues long. The CDR3 protein is CASSQNPSGQGGEKLFF. As DNA, the CDR3 is TGCGCCAGCAGCCAAAACCCCTCGGGACAGGGGGGGGAAAAACTGTTTTTT.

The V call is TRBV4-1, the J call TRBJ1-1; the D gene is possibly TRBD1 (6 bases). V dropped 2 bases and J dropped 0 bases, with 13 bases sitting between them. The V gene's germline CDR1 is MGHRA and CDR2 YSYEKL. The CDR3 is 16 residues long. Written as DNA, the CDR3 is TGCGCCAGCAGCCAATTGGGGGCAGTCATGAACACTGAAGCTTTCTTT. This encodes CASSQLGAVMNTEAFF.

The rearrangement joins TRBV2 to TRBJ1-2; the match to TRBD1 covers 10 bases. CDR3 length: 14 residues. Germline CDR1 SNHLY, CDR2 FYNNEI. The ends lost 3 bases at V and 7 bases at J; junction bases unmatched: 5. This chain's CDR3 is CASSEGQGTGGYTF. The CDR3 DNA sequence: TGTGCCAGCAGTGAGGGACAGGGGACTGGTGGCTACACCTTC.

In its sample, this clone was seen a few times. The chain is built from TRBV6-5 and TRBJ2-1, with TRBD2 matching 7 bases. Losses at the gene ends were 7 bases for V and 10 bases for J; bases not matched to a gene: 16. Germline V gene sequence: CDR1 MNHEY, CDR2 SVGAGI. The CDR3 runs 15 residues. In DNA form, the CDR3 reads TGTGCCAGCACTCCGACTAGCTTCCGGCCCGGGGAGCAGTTCTTC. Translating gives CASTPTSFRPGEQFF.

The chain combines TRBV7-9 with TRBJ1-5; D is perhaps TRBD1 (6 bases). Germline V lookup: CDR1 SEHNR, CDR2 FQNEAQ (reference sequence). The CDR3 consists of 14 residues. With 5 bases removed from V and 6 bases from J, the gap between germline ends came to 14 bases. The CDR3 DNA sequence: TGTGCCAGCAGCCGCGAGGGGGGAAGTCAGCCCCAGCATTTT. Translated, it gives CASSREGGSQPQHF.

The CDR3 is CASSVVAGNQETQYF. CDR3 DNA: TGTGCCAGCAGCGTAGTAGCGGGGAACCAAGAGACCCAGTACTTC. The chain combines TRBV9 with TRBJ2-5; 8 positions agree with TRBD2. The CDR3 is 15 amino acids. Germline CDR1 reads SGDLS; CDR2 reads YYNGEE. The trim removed 0 bases at V and 0 bases at J, leaving 1 base unmatched.

The chain uses TRBV28 and TRBJ2-6; weak D call: TRBD1 (6 bases). CDR1 and CDR2 (germline): MDHEN, SYDVKM. V was pared by 6 bases and J by 0 bases, with 15 bases between. This CDR3 spans 17 amino acids. This chain's CDR3 is CASSLDRRSSGANVLTF. The CDR3 DNA reads as TGTGCCAGCAGCCTCGACAGGAGATCCTCTGGGGCCAACGTCCTGACTTTC. Complete variable domain (other parts from reference TRBV28 and TRBJ2-6): DVKVTQSSRYLVKRTGEKVFLECVQDMDHENMFWYRQDPGLGLRLIYFSYDVKMKEKGDIPEGYSVSREKKERFSLILESASTNQTSMYLCASSLDRRSSGANVLTFGAGSRLTVL.

The rearrangement joins TRBV25-1 to TRBJ2-6; D gene ambiguous. V lost 6 bases to trimming and J lost 3 bases, with 18 bases between them. The CDR3 spans 17 residues. The germline V gene has CDR1 MGHDK and CDR2 SYGVNS. The CDR3 sequence is CASSASGAVGGANVLTF. CDR3 in DNA: TGTGCCAGCAGCGCTAGTGGAGCTGTCGGTGGGGCCAACGTCCTGACTTTC.

This chain uses TRBV19 with TRBJ1-6, with TRBD1 as a possible D gene (5 bases). Germline V gene data show CDR1 as LNHDA and CDR2 as SQIVND (reference sequence). The length of the CDR3 is 16 residues. V shed 6 bases and J shed 3 bases, with 15 bases lying between them. Written as DNA, the CDR3 is TGTGCCAGTAGGAGGGAAGACAGCAGCTATAATTCACCCCTCCACTTT. Protein sequence: CASRREDSSYNSPLHF.

This sequence joins TRBV4-1 and TRBJ2-3, with 9 positions matching TRBD1. CDR1 is MGHRA, CDR2 YSYEKL, per germline. The V gene end was trimmed by 1 base and the J gene end by 0 bases; junction bases not matched to a gene: 5. The CDR3 length is 17 residues. Written as DNA, the CDR3 is TGCGCCAGCAGCCAAGTAGCCGGGACAGGGAGCACAGATACGCAGTATTTT. It translates to CASSQVAGTGSTDTQYF.

Here the CDR3 DNA reads TGTGCCAGCAGCCCCCTAGCGGGGGGTGCCTACAATGAGCAGTTCTTC. Translated: CASSPLAGGAYNEQFF. The chain recombines TRBV7-3 with TRBJ2-1; TRBD2 matches at 11 bases. CDR3 length: 16 residues. After removal of 5 bases from V and 2 bases from J, the junction contained 5 bases not matched to a gene. Germline V gives CDR1 SGHTA, CDR2 FQGTGA. The full variable domain, in which reference TRBV7-3 and TRBJ2-1 provide the parts outside the CDR3, is GAGVSQTPSNKVTEKGKYVELRCDPISGHTALYWYRQSLGQGPEFLIYFQGTGAADDSGLPNDRFFAVRPEGSVSTLKIQRTERGDSAVYLCASSPLAGGAYNEQFFGPGTRLTVL.

This clone occurred a few times. The chain links TRBV6-1 to TRBJ1-2; 9 bases are a match to TRBD1. The CDR3 spans 18 residues. Germline V gives CDR1 MNHNS, CDR2 SASEGT. J lost 0 bases, V lost 0 bases, and 8 bases had no gene match. CDR3 bases: TGTGCCAGCAGTGAAGCGGGGGACAGGGCCTCAGCTAACTATGGCTACACCTTC. Protein product: CASSEAGDRASANYGYTF.

This clone was seen just once. V is TRBV20-1 and J is TRBJ1-1; maybe TRBD1 (5 bases). From germline, CDR1 is DFQATT and CDR2 SNEGSKA (reference sequence). V shed 3 bases and J shed 4 bases, with 12 bases lying between them. The CDR3 has 13 amino acids. CDR3 sequence (DNA): TGCAGTGCTAGTGTATTTGGGGGCACTGAAGCTTTCTTT. Protein: CSASVFGGTEAFF.